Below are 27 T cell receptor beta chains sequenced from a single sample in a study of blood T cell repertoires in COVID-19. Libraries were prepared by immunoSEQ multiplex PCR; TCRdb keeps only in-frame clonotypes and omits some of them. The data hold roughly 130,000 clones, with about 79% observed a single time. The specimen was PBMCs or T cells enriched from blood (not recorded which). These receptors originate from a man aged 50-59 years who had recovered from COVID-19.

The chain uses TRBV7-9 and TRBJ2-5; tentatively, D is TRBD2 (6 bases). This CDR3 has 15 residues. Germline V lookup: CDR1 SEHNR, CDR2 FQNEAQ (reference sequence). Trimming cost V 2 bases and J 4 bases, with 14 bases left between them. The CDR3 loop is CASSLTSTRPETQYF. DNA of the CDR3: TGTGCCAGCAGCTTAACGTCGACTAGACCAGAGACCCAGTACTTC.

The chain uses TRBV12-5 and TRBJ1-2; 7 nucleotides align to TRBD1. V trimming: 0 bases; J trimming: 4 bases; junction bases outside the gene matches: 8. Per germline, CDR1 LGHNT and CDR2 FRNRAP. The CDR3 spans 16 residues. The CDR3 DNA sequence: TGTGCTAGTGGTTTGGTGAGGGGGCCCCTTTCCTATGGCTACACCTTC. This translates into CASGLVRGPLSYGYTF.

CDR3 DNA: TGTGCCAGCAGCCACCGGATTCGCAGGGATACTGAAGCTTTCTTT. It translates to CASSHRIRRDTEAFF. This chain links TRBV11-3 with TRBJ1-1, with D possibly TRBD1 on 5 matching bases. Germline-derived CDR1 and CDR2 are SGHNT and YENEEA. V gave up 5 bases and J gave up 5 bases, with 18 bases separating them. This CDR3 is built from 15 residues.

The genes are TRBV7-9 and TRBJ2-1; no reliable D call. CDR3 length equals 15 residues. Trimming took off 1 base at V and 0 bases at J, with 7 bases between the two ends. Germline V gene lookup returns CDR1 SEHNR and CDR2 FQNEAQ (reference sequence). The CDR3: CASSLGSSSYNEQFF. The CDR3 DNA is TGTGCCAGCAGCTTAGGCTCGAGCTCCTACAATGAGCAGTTCTTC.

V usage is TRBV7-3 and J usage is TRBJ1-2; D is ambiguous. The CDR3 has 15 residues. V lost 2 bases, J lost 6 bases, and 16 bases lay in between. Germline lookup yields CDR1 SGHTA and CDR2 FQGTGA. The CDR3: CASSLGPHSWDGYTF. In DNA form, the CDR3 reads TGTGCCAGCAGCTTAGGGCCCCACTCTTGGGATGGCTACACCTTC.

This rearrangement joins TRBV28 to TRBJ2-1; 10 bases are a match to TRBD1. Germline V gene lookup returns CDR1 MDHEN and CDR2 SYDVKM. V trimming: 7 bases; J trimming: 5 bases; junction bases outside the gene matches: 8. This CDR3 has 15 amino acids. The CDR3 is CASTGGQGENNEQFF. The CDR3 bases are TGTGCCAGCACGGGTGGACAGGGGGAAAACAATGAGCAGTTCTTC.

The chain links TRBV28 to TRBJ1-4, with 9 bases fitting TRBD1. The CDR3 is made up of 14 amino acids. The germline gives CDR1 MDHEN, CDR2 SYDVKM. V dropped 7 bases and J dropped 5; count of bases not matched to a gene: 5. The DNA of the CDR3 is TGTGCCAGCACCAGGGACAGGGTAAATGAAAAACTGTTTTTT. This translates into CASTRDRVNEKLFF.

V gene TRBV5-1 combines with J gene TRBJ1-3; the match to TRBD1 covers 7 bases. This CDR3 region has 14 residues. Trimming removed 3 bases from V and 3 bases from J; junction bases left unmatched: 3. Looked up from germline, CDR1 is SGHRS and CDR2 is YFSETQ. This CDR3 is CASSSTGVGNTIYF. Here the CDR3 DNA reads TGCGCCAGCAGCTCAACAGGGGTTGGAAACACCATATATTTT.

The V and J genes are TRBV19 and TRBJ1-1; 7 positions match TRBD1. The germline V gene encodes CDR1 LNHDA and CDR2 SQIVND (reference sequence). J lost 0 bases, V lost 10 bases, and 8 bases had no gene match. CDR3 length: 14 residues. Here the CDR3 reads CATQDRRVNTEAFF. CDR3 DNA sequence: TGTGCCACCCAGGACAGGCGAGTGAACACTGAAGCTTTCTTT.

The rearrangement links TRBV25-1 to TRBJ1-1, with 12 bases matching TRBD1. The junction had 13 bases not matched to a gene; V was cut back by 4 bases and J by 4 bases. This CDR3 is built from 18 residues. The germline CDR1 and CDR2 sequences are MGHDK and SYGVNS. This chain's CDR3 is CASSVAPGQGAPSTEAFF. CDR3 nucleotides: TGTGCCAGCAGTGTCGCTCCGGGACAGGGGGCGCCTAGCACTGAAGCTTTCTTT.

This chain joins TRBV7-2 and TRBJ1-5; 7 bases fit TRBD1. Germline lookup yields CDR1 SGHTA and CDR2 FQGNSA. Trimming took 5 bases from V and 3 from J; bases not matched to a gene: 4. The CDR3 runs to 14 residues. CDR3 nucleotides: TGTGCCAGCAGCAGGGACAGCCACAATCAGCCCCAGCATTTT. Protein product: CASSRDSHNQPQHF.

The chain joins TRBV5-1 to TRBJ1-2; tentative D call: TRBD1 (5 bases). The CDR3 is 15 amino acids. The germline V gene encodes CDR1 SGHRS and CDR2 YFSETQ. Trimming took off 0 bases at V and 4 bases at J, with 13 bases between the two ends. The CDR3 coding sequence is TGCGCCAGCAGCTTGGCTGTCGACAGCTTCTATGGCTACACCTTC. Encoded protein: CASSLAVDSFYGYTF.

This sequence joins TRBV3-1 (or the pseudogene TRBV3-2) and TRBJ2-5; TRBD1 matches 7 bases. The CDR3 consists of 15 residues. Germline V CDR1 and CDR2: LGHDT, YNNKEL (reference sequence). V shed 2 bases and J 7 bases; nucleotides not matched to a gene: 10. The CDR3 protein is CASSQMGQILSTQYF. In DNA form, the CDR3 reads TGTGCCAGCAGCCAAATGGGACAGATCTTGTCGACCCAGTACTTC.

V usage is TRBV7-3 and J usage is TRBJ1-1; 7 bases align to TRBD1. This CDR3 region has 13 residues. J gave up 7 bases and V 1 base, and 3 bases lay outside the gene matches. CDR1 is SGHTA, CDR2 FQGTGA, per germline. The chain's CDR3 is CASSLRQGGEAFF. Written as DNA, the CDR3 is TGTGCCAGCAGCTTAAGACAGGGAGGTGAAGCTTTCTTT.

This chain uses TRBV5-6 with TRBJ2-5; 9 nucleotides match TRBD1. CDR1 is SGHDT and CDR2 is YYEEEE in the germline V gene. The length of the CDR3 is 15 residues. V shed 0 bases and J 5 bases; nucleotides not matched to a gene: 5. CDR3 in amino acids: CASSLAQGALETQYF. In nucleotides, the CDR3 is TGTGCCAGCAGCTTGGCACAGGGGGCGCTGGAGACCCAGTACTTC.

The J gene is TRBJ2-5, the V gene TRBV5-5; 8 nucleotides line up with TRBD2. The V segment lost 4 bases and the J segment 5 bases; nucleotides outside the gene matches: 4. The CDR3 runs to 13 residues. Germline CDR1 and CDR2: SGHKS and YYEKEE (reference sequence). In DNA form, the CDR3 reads TGTGCCAGCAGCCCGCCGGGAGGGGAGACCCAGTACTTC. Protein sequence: CASSPPGGETQYF. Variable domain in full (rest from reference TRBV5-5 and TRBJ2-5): DAGVTQSPTHLIKTRGQQVTLRCSPISGHKSVSWYQQVLGQGPQFIFQYYEKEERGRGNFPDRFSARQFPNYSSELNVNALLLGDSALYLCASSPPGGETQYFGPGTRLLVL.

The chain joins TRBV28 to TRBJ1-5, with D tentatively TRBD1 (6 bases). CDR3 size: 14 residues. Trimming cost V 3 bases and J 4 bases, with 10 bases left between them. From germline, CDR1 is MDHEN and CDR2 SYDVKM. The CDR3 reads CASSFYTGNQPQHF. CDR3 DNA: TGTGCCAGCAGTTTTTATACAGGGAATCAGCCCCAGCATTTT.

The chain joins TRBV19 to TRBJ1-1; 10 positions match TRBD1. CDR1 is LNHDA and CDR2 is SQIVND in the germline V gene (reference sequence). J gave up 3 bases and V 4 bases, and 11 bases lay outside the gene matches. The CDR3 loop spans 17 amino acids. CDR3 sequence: CASSTRQGAPTDTEAFF. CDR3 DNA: TGTGCCAGTAGTACCCGACAGGGGGCGCCCACGGACACTGAAGCTTTCTTT.

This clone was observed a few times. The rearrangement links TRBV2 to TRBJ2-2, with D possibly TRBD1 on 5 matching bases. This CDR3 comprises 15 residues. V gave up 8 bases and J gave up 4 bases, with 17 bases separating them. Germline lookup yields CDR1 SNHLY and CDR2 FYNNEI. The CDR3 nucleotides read TGTGCCAGCCGATCTGAGACAGCTAGCACCGGGGAGCTGTTTTTT. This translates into CASRSETASTGELFF. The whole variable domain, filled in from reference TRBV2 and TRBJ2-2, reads EPEVTQTPSHQVTQMGQEVILRCVPISNHLYFYWYRQILGQKVEFLVSFYNNEISEKSEIFDDQFSVERPDGSNFTLKIRSTKLEDSAMYFCASRSETASTGELFFGEGSRLTVL.

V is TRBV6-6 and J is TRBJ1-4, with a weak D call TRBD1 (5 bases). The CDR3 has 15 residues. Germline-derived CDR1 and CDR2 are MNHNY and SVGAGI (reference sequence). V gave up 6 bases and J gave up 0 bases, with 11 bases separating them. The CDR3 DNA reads TGTGCCAGCAGGGGGCAGGGCGCAACTAATGAAAAACTGTTTTTT. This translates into CASRGQGATNEKLFF.

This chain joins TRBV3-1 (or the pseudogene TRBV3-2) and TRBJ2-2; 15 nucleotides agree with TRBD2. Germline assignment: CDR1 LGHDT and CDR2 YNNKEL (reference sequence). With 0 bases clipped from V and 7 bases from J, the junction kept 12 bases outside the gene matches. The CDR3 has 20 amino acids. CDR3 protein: CASSQDPRTSGGARGGELFF. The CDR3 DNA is TGTGCCAGCAGCCAAGATCCTAGGACTAGCGGGGGGGCCCGTGGCGGGGAGCTGTTTTTT.

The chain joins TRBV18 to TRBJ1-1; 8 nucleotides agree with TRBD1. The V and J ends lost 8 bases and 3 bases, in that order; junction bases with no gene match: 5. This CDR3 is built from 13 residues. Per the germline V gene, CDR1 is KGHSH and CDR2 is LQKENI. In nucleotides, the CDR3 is TGTGCCAGCACCGGACAGGGAGACACTGAAGCTTTCTTT. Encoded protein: CASTGQGDTEAFF.

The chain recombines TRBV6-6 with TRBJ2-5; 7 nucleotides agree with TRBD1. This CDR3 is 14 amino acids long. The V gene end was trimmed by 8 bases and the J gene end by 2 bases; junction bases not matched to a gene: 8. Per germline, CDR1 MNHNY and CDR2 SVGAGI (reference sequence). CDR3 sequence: CASYPGTAQETQYF. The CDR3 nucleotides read TGTGCCAGCTACCCCGGGACAGCACAAGAGACCCAGTACTTC.

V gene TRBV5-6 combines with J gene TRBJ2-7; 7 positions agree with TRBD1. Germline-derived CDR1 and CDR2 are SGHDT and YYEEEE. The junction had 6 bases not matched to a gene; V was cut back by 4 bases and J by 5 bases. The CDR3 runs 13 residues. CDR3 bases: TGTGCCAGCAGCCCGACAGGGCTGAACGAGCAGTACTTC. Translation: CASSPTGLNEQYF. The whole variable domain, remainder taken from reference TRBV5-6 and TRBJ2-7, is DAGVTQSPTHLIKTRGQQVTLRCSPKSGHDTVSWYQQALGQGPQFIFQYYEEEERQRGNFPDRFSGHQFPNYSSELNVNALLLGDSALYLCASSPTGLNEQYFGPGTRLTVT.

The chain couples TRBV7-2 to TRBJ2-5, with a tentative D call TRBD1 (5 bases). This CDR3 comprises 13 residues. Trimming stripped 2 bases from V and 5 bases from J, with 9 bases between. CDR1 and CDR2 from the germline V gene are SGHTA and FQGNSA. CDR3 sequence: CASSLNQGETQYF. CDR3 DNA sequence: TGTGCCAGCAGCTTAAATCAGGGTGAGACCCAGTACTTC.

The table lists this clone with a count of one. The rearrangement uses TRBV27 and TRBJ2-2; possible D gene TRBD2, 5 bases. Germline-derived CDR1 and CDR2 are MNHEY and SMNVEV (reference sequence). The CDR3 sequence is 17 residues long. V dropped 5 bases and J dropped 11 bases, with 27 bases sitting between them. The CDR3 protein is CASSTKEVIDHRGELFF. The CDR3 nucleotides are TGTGCCAGCAGTACGAAAGAAGTCATAGACCACCGGGGAGAGCTGTTTTTT.

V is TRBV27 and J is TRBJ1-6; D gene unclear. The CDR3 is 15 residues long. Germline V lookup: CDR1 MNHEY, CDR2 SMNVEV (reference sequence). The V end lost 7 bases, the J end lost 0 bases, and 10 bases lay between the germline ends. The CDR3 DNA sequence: TGTGCCAGCACATCGGGGAGCTCCTATAATTCACCCCTCCACTTT. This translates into CASTSGSSYNSPLHF.